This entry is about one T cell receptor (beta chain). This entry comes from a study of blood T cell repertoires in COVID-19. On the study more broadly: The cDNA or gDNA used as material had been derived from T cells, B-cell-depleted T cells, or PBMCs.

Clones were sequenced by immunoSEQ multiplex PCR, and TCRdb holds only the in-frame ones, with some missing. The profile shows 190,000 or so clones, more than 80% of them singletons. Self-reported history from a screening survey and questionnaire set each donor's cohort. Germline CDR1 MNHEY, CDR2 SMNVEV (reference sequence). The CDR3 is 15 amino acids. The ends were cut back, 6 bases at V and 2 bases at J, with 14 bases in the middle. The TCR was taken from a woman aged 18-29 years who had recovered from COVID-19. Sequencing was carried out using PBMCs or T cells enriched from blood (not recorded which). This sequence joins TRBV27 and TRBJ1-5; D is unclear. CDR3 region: CASRPISGGNQPQHF. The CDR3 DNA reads TGTGCCAGCAGACCTATCTCCGGGGGCAATCAGCCCCAGCATTTT.